These 24 T cell receptor beta chains originate from one sample sequenced in a study of T cell repertoires in cytomegalovirus infection. TCRdb independently ran MiXCR on the reads; one entry per CDR3 protein. The table has about 250,000 distinct CDR3 sequences, 6.5% seen once. Sequencing was carried out using PBMCs. The receptors were gathered from a human donor in good health (CMV status not recorded). Some clones in this sample may be carry-over from other donors' samples.

Ten or more counts support this clonotype. The chain combines TRBV7-2 with TRBJ2-5; no reliable D call. The CDR3 extends over 11 amino acids. The germline gives CDR1 SGHTA, CDR2 FQGNSA. Between the trimmed V and J ends, which lost 4 bases and 7 bases, there was a span of 7 bases. The CDR3 coding sequence is TGTGCCAGCAGCTCCCCGGGGACCCAGTACTTC. Translating it yields CASSSPGTQYF.

This clonotype came up many times. This chain joins TRBV7-3 and TRBJ2-2, with TRBD2 identical over 10 bases. Germline loops: CDR1 SGHTA, CDR2 FQGTGA. CDR3 size: 15 residues. J lost 6 bases, V lost 4 bases, and 5 bases had no gene match. The CDR3 DNA reads as TGTGCCAGCAGCTCGTCCGGGACTAGCGCCGGGGAGCTGTTTTTT. Its protein product is CASSSSGTSAGELFF.

At least ten counts were recorded for this clonotype. The V and J genes are TRBV20-1 and TRBJ1-2, with TRBD1 as a possible D gene (5 bases). CDR1 DFQATT and CDR2 SNEGSKA come from the germline V gene (reference sequence). This CDR3 has 14 amino acids. V shed 0 bases and J shed 5 bases, with 13 bases lying between them. The CDR3 loop is CSARDIRGIYGYTF. The CDR3, as DNA: TGCAGTGCTAGAGATATTCGGGGGATTTATGGCTACACCTTC.

At least ten counts were recorded for this clonotype. The rearrangement links TRBV28 to TRBJ2-7, with D unresolved. Germline V gene lookup returns CDR1 MDHEN and CDR2 SYDVKM. V lost 4 bases to trimming and J lost 2 bases, with 15 bases between them. The CDR3 is made up of 15 amino acids. The CDR3 spells CASSSRPPVTYEQYF. CDR3 in DNA: TGTGCCAGCAGTTCACGGCCCCCGGTCACCTACGAGCAGTACTTC.

This clonotype was seen at least ten times. The V call is TRBV3-1, the J call TRBJ1-4; no reliable D call. Trimming removed 1 base at V and 5 bases at J, with 8 bases between. Looked up from germline, CDR1 is LGHDT and CDR2 is YNNKEL (reference sequence). The length of the CDR3 is 14 residues. The CDR3 loop reads CASSQGLGNEKLFF. In nucleotides, the CDR3 is TGTGCCAGCAGCCAAGGACTGGGGAATGAAAAACTGTTTTTT.

With respect to this clonotype: A much larger clone lies a single base off, so this may be a read error. The chain uses TRBV30 and TRBJ1-5, with 8 bases matching TRBD1. The CDR3 loop spans 14 amino acids. CDR1 is GTSNPN, CDR2 SVGIG, per germline (reference sequence). In DNA, the CDR3 is TGTGCCTGGAGTCCGGGGACAGGAAATCAGCCCCGGCATTTT. This translates into CAWSPGTGNQPRHF.

This clonotype was counted ten times or more. The chain has TRBV7-2 and TRBJ1-5; D is ambiguous. V was cut by 5 bases and J by 3 bases, with 14 bases left in between. CDR3 size: 15 residues. In germline, CDR1 is SGHTA, CDR2 FQGNSA. This CDR3 is CASSRSPGVNQPQHF. As DNA, the CDR3 is TGTGCCAGCAGCCGCTCACCCGGGGTCAATCAGCCCCAGCATTTT.

This clonotype was detected ten times or more. The chain uses TRBV6-1 and TRBJ2-1; 13 nucleotides align to TRBD2. The germline gives CDR1 MNHNS, CDR2 SASEGT. The CDR3 extends over 15 amino acids. The junction had 9 bases not matched to a gene; V was cut back by 2 bases and J by 14 bases. CDR3 loop: CASSELGTSGGAKFF. CDR3 nucleotide sequence: TGTGCCAGCAGTGAACTGGGTACTAGCGGGGGGGCCAAGTTCTTC.

This clonotype appeared many times. The chain employs TRBV10-3 and TRBJ2-5; a weak D match, TRBD1 (7 bases). Germline CDR1 is ENHRY and CDR2 is SYGVKD. Trimming shortened V by 4 bases and J by 1 base, and 16 bases separated the two germline ends. This CDR3 has 16 amino acids. CDR3 DNA sequence: TGTGCCATCAGTGCCAGACAGGGAGGAGCCCAAGAGACCCAGTACTTC. It is translated as CAISARQGGAQETQYF.

This clonotype was counted ten times or more. V is TRBV7-2 and J is TRBJ1-6, with D perhaps matching TRBD1 (6 bases). The CDR3 extends over 14 amino acids. Trimming took 6 bases from V and 7 from J, leaving 13 bases between them. Germline V gives CDR1 SGHTA, CDR2 FQGNSA. CDR3 sequence (DNA): TGTGCCAGCAGTTTCCGGGGGCTGAATTCACCCCTCCACTTT. Protein product: CASSFRGLNSPLHF.

The rearrangement links TRBV15 to TRBJ2-7, with TRBD1 matching over 11 bases. The germline V gene encodes CDR1 LNHNV and CDR2 YYDKDF (reference sequence). The V segment lost 4 bases and the J segment 7 bases; nucleotides outside the gene matches: 6. This CDR3 comprises 14 residues. As DNA, the CDR3 is TGTGCCACCAGCAAACGGGACAGGGGGGGGGAGCAGTACTTC. Translating gives CATSKRDRGGEQYF.

This clonotype showed up many times. This rearrangement joins TRBV14 to TRBJ2-7, with a possible D match to TRBD2 (5 bases). V lost 4 bases, J lost 7 bases, and 17 bases lay in between. The CDR3 runs 14 residues. Per germline, CDR1 SGHDN and CDR2 FVKESK. The CDR3 DNA reads TGTGCCAGCAGCCCCCAGCTAAGGAGGTGGGAGCAGTACTTC. As protein: CASSPQLRRWEQYF.

The V and J genes are TRBV7-9 and TRBJ2-5; 9 bases are a match to TRBD1. V lost 11 bases, J lost 5 bases, and 12 bases stayed unmatched. Germline CDR1 reads SEHNR; CDR2 reads FQNEAQ (reference sequence). The CDR3 loop spans 14 amino acids. In DNA, the CDR3 is TGTGCCTCGTTCCGGGACAGGGTCGATGAGACCCAGTACTTC. As protein: CASFRDRVDETQYF.

This clonotype was seen repeatedly, ten times or more. The chain is built from TRBV12-3 or TRBV12-4 and TRBJ1-2, with TRBD1 as a possible D gene (5 bases). The CDR3 extends over 14 amino acids. The ends were cut back, 6 bases at V and 5 bases at J, with 16 bases in the middle. This CDR3 reads CASSPREGWYGYTF. The DNA for the CDR3 is TGTGCCAGCAGCCCTAGAGAGGGGTGGTATGGCTACACCTTC.

There are a few counts of this clonotype. This rearrangement joins TRBV6-2 or TRBV6-3 to TRBJ2-1; 7 bases agree with TRBD2. The ends lost 7 bases at V and 0 bases at J; junction bases unmatched: 6. CDR3 length: 15 amino acids. Germline V CDR1 and CDR2: MNHEY, SVGEGT. DNA for the CDR3: TGTGCCAGCATTCTGAGCGGGGACTCCTACAATGAGCAGTTCTTC. Translation: CASILSGDSYNEQFF.

This clonotype appeared a few times. J is TRBJ2-1 and V is TRBV29-1; 9 bases map to TRBD1. This CDR3 has 14 residues. The J segment lost 8 bases and the V segment lost 7 bases, leaving 12 bases of the junction unmatched. CDR1 is SQVTM, CDR2 ANQGSEA, per germline. CDR3 amino acids: CSAIRDRDIYEQFF. In DNA form, the CDR3 reads TGCAGCGCGATCCGGGACAGGGACATTTATGAGCAGTTCTTC.

This clonotype was counted many times. The V and J genes are TRBV6-2 or TRBV6-3 and TRBJ1-2, with D uncertain. Between the trimmed V and J ends, which lost 7 bases and 2 bases, there was a span of 20 bases. Per germline, CDR1 MNHEY and CDR2 SVGEGT. This CDR3 spans 16 amino acids. The CDR3 DNA reads TGTGCCAGCAACTCCCAGACCGGGCGGATAAACTATGGCTACACCTTC. Translating it yields CASNSQTGRINYGYTF.

This clonotype was seen repeatedly, ten times or more. The rearrangement joins TRBV6-2 or TRBV6-3 to TRBJ1-2; no reliable D call. V gave up 8 bases and J gave up 5 bases, with 21 bases separating them. Germline V gene sequence: CDR1 MNHEY, CDR2 SVGEGT. The CDR3 has 15 amino acids. The CDR3 reads CASGNLRILAYGYTF. The CDR3 DNA sequence: TGTGCCAGCGGAAACCTACGGATATTAGCTTATGGCTACACCTTC.

This clonotype was observed a handful of times. The chain carries TRBV2 and TRBJ1-1, with TRBD1 as a possible D gene (6 bases). CDR3 length: 14 residues. Germline V gives CDR1 SNHLY, CDR2 FYNNEI. Trimming stripped 3 bases from V and 1 base from J, with 9 bases between. The CDR3, as DNA: TGTGCCAGCAGTGATCGAGGGGGGAACACTGAAGCTTTCTTT. Encoded protein: CASSDRGGNTEAFF.

This clonotype came up many times. The gene calls are TRBV19 and TRBJ2-1, with TRBD2 matching over 15 bases. Germline V CDR1 and CDR2: LNHDA, SQIVND (reference sequence). This CDR3 spans 17 amino acids. Germline trimming cut 5 bases from V and 4 bases from J; bases unmatched to any gene: 6. Here the CDR3 reads CASSSLGLAGGYNEQFF. The CDR3 DNA reads as TGTGCCAGTAGTTCTCTAGGACTAGCGGGGGGGTACAATGAGCAGTTCTTC. The complete variable domain, with remaining parts taken from reference TRBV19 and TRBJ2-1, reads DGGITQSPKYLFRKEGQNVTLSCEQNLNHDAMYWYRQDPGQGLRLIYYSQIVNDFQKGDIAEGYSVSREKKESFPLTVTSAQKNPTAFYLCASSSLGLAGGYNEQFFGPGTRLTVL.

By frequency in the sample, this clonotype is medium-sized. The V and J genes are TRBV7-2 and TRBJ2-2; the D is unclear. Germline V gene data show CDR1 as SGHTA and CDR2 as FQGNSA. This CDR3 spans 17 amino acids. The germline V and J ends were trimmed by 0 bases and 2 bases, with 13 bases remaining between them. The CDR3 nucleotides are TGTGCCAGCAGCTTAGCCTGGGGAAGCAAAAACACCGGGGAGCTGTTTTTT. Translating gives CASSLAWGSKNTGELFF.

This clonotype was observed a few times. This chain uses TRBV29-1 with TRBJ2-7; 9 bases are shared with TRBD1. J gave up 2 bases and V 7 bases, and 3 bases lay outside the gene matches. Germline loops: CDR1 SQVTM, CDR2 ANQGSEA. The CDR3 consists of 12 residues. The CDR3 here is CSGTGEAYEQYF. The CDR3 nucleotides read TGCAGCGGGACAGGGGAGGCCTACGAGCAGTACTTC.

This clonotype appeared many times. This chain links TRBV5-1 with TRBJ2-7, with D perhaps TRBD1 (5 bases). The length of the CDR3 is 14 residues. Trimming shortened V by 6 bases and J by 0 bases, and 13 bases separated the two germline ends. CDR1 and CDR2 (germline): SGHRS, YFSETQ. CDR3 sequence: CASNLDSTSYEQYF. In DNA, the CDR3 is TGCGCCAGCAACCTCGACAGTACCTCCTACGAGCAGTACTTC.

At least ten counts were recorded for this clonotype. This chain connects TRBV4-1 to TRBJ1-3, with 8 bases fitting TRBD1. The CDR3 sequence is 17 residues long. CDR1 and CDR2 from the germline V gene are MGHRA and YSYEKL. Losses at the gene ends were 4 bases for V and 0 bases for J; bases not matched to a gene: 8. DNA for the CDR3: TGCGCCAGCAGCCGACCGGGACAGGACGTCTCTGGAAACACCATATATTTT. Its translation is CASSRPGQDVSGNTIYF.